Listed below are T cell receptor beta chains from one sample, sequenced in a study of blood T cell repertoires in COVID-19. Only in-frame clones appear in the TCRdb table, and some are missing; sequencing was by immunoSEQ multiplex PCR. The top ten hold around a quarter of the sample, which has about 50,000 clones, 70% to 80% seen once. Specimen: peripheral blood. The receptor set was obtained from a man between 65 and 79 years old with acute or convalescent COVID-19. CDR3s include the opening cysteine and the closing phenylalanine or tryptophan. A D gene is named only where the DNA matches it firmly. Only some rows state a clone size, as once, few, many or a class for expanded clones.

v_call: TRBV27; d_call: -; clone_size: -; j_call: TRBJ1-1; cdr3_aa: CASSLSLRATEAFF; cdr3_nt: TGTGCCAGCAGTTTATCATTGCGGGCTACTGAAGCTTTCTTT
v_call: TRBV7-3; d_call: TRBD1; clone_size: -; j_call: TRBJ2-2; cdr3_aa: CASSFDRGYTGELFF; cdr3_nt: TGTGCCAGCAGCTTCGACAGGGGGTACACCGGGGAGCTGTTTTTT
v_call: TRBV2; d_call: TRBD1; clone_size: once; j_call: TRBJ2-5; cdr3_aa: CASIRGSQETQYF; cdr3_nt: TGTGCCAGCATCAGGGGGTCCCAAGAGACCCAGTACTTC
v_call: TRBV5-1; d_call: -; clone_size: once; j_call: TRBJ1-1; cdr3_aa: CASSFQLGVMNTEAFF; cdr3_nt: TGCGCCAGCAGCTTCCAATTAGGGGTCATGAACACTGAAGCTTTCTTT
v_call: TRBV5-8; d_call: -; clone_size: -; j_call: TRBJ1-6; cdr3_aa: CASIESSYNSPLHF; cdr3_nt: TGTGCCAGCATCGAGAGCTCCTATAATTCACCCCTCCACTTT
v_call: TRBV3-1/TRBV3-2; d_call: TRBD1; clone_size: -; j_call: TRBJ1-5; cdr3_aa: CASSQPGQGRSQPQHF; cdr3_nt: TGTGCCAGCAGCCAACCTGGACAGGGGCGAAGTCAGCCCCAGCATTTT
v_call: TRBV19; d_call: -; clone_size: once; j_call: TRBJ2-2; cdr3_aa: CASSVGRVWNTGELFF; cdr3_nt: TGTGCCAGTAGTGTCGGCAGGGTGTGGAACACCGGGGAGCTGTTTTTT
v_call: TRBV5-1; d_call: TRBD2; clone_size: -; j_call: TRBJ2-1; cdr3_aa: CASSLTRLAGDEQFF; cdr3_nt: TGCGCCAGCAGCCTAACCCGACTAGCGGGAGATGAGCAGTTCTTC
v_call: TRBV30; d_call: -; clone_size: -; j_call: TRBJ1-1; cdr3_aa: CAWSVLGGRTEAFF; cdr3_nt: TGTGCCTGGAGTGTACTTGGAGGACGCACTGAAGCTTTCTTT
v_call: TRBV28; d_call: TRBD2; clone_size: -; j_call: TRBJ2-3; cdr3_aa: CASSFVTGGLGTQYF; cdr3_nt: TGTGCCAGCAGTTTCGTAACGGGGGGGCTTGGTACGCAGTATTTT
v_call: TRBV11-3; d_call: -; clone_size: -; j_call: TRBJ1-1; cdr3_aa: CASSRGIMNTEAFF; cdr3_nt: TGTGCCAGCAGCCGCGGGATTATGAACACTGAAGCTTTCTTT
v_call: TRBV5-1; d_call: TRBD1; clone_size: -; j_call: TRBJ1-5; cdr3_aa: CASRPGGQGVQHF; cdr3_nt: TGCGCCAGCAGGCCTGGTGGACAGGGGGTACAGCATTTT
v_call: TRBV9; d_call: -; clone_size: -; j_call: TRBJ1-2; cdr3_aa: CASSVVVGGQGGYTF; cdr3_nt: TGTGCCAGCAGCGTAGTAGTCGGGGGGCAAGGTGGCTACACCTTC
v_call: TRBV4-2; d_call: -; clone_size: once; j_call: TRBJ2-7; cdr3_aa: CASRGGGGNSSQYF; cdr3_nt: TGTGCCAGCAGGGGGGGCGGGGGAAACAGTTCGCAGTACTTC
v_call: TRBV7-9; d_call: TRBD1; clone_size: -; j_call: TRBJ1-1; cdr3_aa: CASSGRSGTGLGNTEAFF; cdr3_nt: TGTGCCAGCAGCGGAAGGTCCGGGACAGGGCTGGGGAACACTGAAGCTTTCTTT
v_call: TRBV6-4; d_call: -; clone_size: once; j_call: TRBJ1-1; cdr3_aa: CASRRGGQNTEAFF; cdr3_nt: TGTGCCAGCAGGAGGGGGGGACAAAACACTGAAGCTTTCTTT
v_call: TRBV27; d_call: TRBD1; clone_size: -; j_call: TRBJ2-7; cdr3_aa: CASSSTGGYEQYF; cdr3_nt: TGTGCCAGCAGTTCTACAGGGGGCTACGAGCAGTACTTC
v_call: TRBV10-3; d_call: -; clone_size: few; j_call: TRBJ1-6; cdr3_aa: CATRGEGYYNSPLHF; cdr3_nt: TGTGCCACCCGTGGTGAGGGATACTATAATTCACCCCTCCACTTT
v_call: TRBV19; d_call: TRBD2; clone_size: -; j_call: TRBJ2-2; cdr3_aa: CASSIKGGLAGGLPTGELFF; cdr3_nt: TGTGCCAGTAGTATTAAAGGGGGACTAGCGGGAGGCCTACCCACCGGGGAGCTGTTTTTT
v_call: TRBV9; d_call: -; clone_size: -; j_call: TRBJ2-2; cdr3_aa: CASSVETASTGELFF; cdr3_nt: TGTGCCAGCAGCGTAGAAACAGCTTCCACCGGGGAGCTGTTTTTT
v_call: TRBV11-2; d_call: -; clone_size: -; j_call: TRBJ2-2; cdr3_aa: CASSSGMGINLGELFF; cdr3_nt: TGTGCCAGCAGCTCGGGAATGGGTATTAATCTCGGGGAGCTGTTTTTT
v_call: TRBV6-2/TRBV6-3; d_call: -; clone_size: -; j_call: TRBJ1-5; cdr3_aa: CASSQWSNQPQHF; cdr3_nt: TGTGCCAGCAGTCAGTGGAGCAATCAGCCCCAGCATTTT
v_call: TRBV7-3; d_call: -; clone_size: -; j_call: TRBJ1-2; cdr3_aa: CASSPSGQGNGYTF; cdr3_nt: TGTGCCAGCAGTCCTTCAGGGCAGGGGAATGGCTACACCTTC
v_call: TRBV10-3; d_call: TRBD1; clone_size: once; j_call: TRBJ2-7; cdr3_aa: CAISSGQPYEQYF; cdr3_nt: TGTGCCATCAGTTCGGGACAGCCCTACGAGCAGTACTTC
v_call: TRBV30; d_call: -; clone_size: -; j_call: TRBJ1-1; cdr3_aa: CAWSAWGGLNTEAFF; cdr3_nt: TGTGCCTGGAGTGCTTGGGGGGGTTTGAACACTGAAGCTTTCTTT
v_call: TRBV30; d_call: TRBD1; clone_size: -; j_call: TRBJ2-7; cdr3_aa: CAWRKQGAGTYEQYF; cdr3_nt: TGTGCCTGGAGGAAACAGGGGGCTGGAACCTACGAGCAGTACTTC
v_call: TRBV7-9; d_call: TRBD1; clone_size: -; j_call: TRBJ1-3; cdr3_aa: CASRTGPSSGNTIYF; cdr3_nt: TGTGCCAGCCGGACAGGGCCGAGCTCTGGAAACACCATATATTTT
v_call: TRBV28; d_call: TRBD1; clone_size: -; j_call: TRBJ2-7; cdr3_aa: CASSRDTGGYEQYF; cdr3_nt: TGTGCCAGCAGTAGGGATACAGGGGGCTACGAGCAGTACTTC
v_call: TRBV6-7; d_call: TRBD1; clone_size: -; j_call: TRBJ1-5; cdr3_aa: CASSHRDSSNQPQHF; cdr3_nt: TGTGCCAGCAGTCACCGGGACAGTAGCAATCAGCCCCAGCATTTT
v_call: TRBV13; d_call: -; clone_size: few; j_call: TRBJ2-7; cdr3_aa: CASSPPGITYEQYF; cdr3_nt: TGTGCCAGCAGCCCACCGGGGATAACCTACGAGCAGTACTTC
v_call: TRBV6-2/TRBV6-3; d_call: -; clone_size: once; j_call: TRBJ2-6; cdr3_aa: CASSDRQGSSGANVLTF; cdr3_nt: TGTGCCAGCAGCGACCGGCAGGGGAGCTCTGGGGCCAACGTCCTGACTTTC
v_call: TRBV7-2; d_call: TRBD2; clone_size: -; j_call: TRBJ2-3; cdr3_aa: CASGSGSSTDTQYF; cdr3_nt: TGTGCCAGCGGGAGCGGGAGCTCCACAGATACGCAGTATTTT
v_call: TRBV2; d_call: -; clone_size: -; j_call: TRBJ2-6; cdr3_aa: CASSEDLVGAGANVLTF; cdr3_nt: TGTGCCAGCAGTGAAGACTTGGTAGGGGCTGGGGCCAACGTCCTGACTTTC
v_call: TRBV9; d_call: TRBD1; clone_size: few; j_call: TRBJ2-1; cdr3_aa: CASSPRDRDYNEQFF; cdr3_nt: TGTGCCAGCAGCCCGCGGGACAGGGACTACAATGAGCAGTTCTTC
v_call: TRBV11-3; d_call: TRBD2; clone_size: -; j_call: TRBJ2-1; cdr3_aa: CASSPITSGIYNEQFF; cdr3_nt: TGTGCCAGCAGCCCCATCACCAGCGGGATATACAATGAGCAGTTCTTC
v_call: TRBV5-6; d_call: -; clone_size: many; j_call: TRBJ1-4; cdr3_aa: CASSPRGRRNEKLFF; cdr3_nt: TGTGCCAGCAGTCCTAGGGGCAGGAGAAATGAAAAACTGTTTTTT
v_call: TRBV20-1; d_call: TRBD2; clone_size: -; j_call: TRBJ2-5; cdr3_aa: CSASSVLAGYQETQYF; cdr3_nt: TGCAGTGCTAGTTCGGTGCTAGCGGGGTACCAAGAGACCCAGTACTTC
v_call: TRBV20-1; d_call: TRBD2; clone_size: -; j_call: TRBJ2-5; cdr3_aa: CSASTAGEETQYF; cdr3_nt: TGCAGTGCTAGTACGGCGGGGGAAGAGACCCAGTACTTC
v_call: TRBV6-5; d_call: -; clone_size: -; j_call: TRBJ2-5; cdr3_aa: CATQFLDEGAQYF; cdr3_nt: TGTGCCACCCAGTTCCTCGATGAGGGGGCCCAGTACTTC
v_call: TRBV19; d_call: TRBD2; clone_size: -; j_call: TRBJ2-1; cdr3_aa: CATRTSGPSYNEQFF; cdr3_nt: TGTGCCACCAGGACTAGCGGGCCCTCCTACAATGAGCAGTTCTTC
v_call: TRBV11-3; d_call: -; clone_size: once; j_call: TRBJ2-7; cdr3_aa: CASSPRGHGPGEQYF; cdr3_nt: TGTGCCAGCAGCCCAAGGGGACACGGACCCGGGGAGCAGTACTTC
v_call: TRBV7-8; d_call: -; clone_size: -; j_call: TRBJ1-2; cdr3_aa: CASSSSENYGYTF; cdr3_nt: TGTGCCAGCAGCTCCTCGGAGAACTATGGCTACACCTTC
v_call: TRBV19; d_call: -; clone_size: -; j_call: TRBJ2-7; cdr3_aa: CASSRAGTLPYEQYF; cdr3_nt: TGTGCCAGTAGTAGGGCCGGGACTCTCCCCTACGAGCAGTACTTC
v_call: TRBV5-4; d_call: -; clone_size: -; j_call: TRBJ2-7; cdr3_aa: CATALGWDMSYEQYF; cdr3_nt: TGTGCCACCGCGCTAGGGTGGGACATGTCCTACGAGCAGTACTTC
v_call: TRBV28; d_call: -; clone_size: -; j_call: TRBJ2-3; cdr3_aa: CASSPPTGQHTQYF; cdr3_nt: TGTGCCAGCAGTCCTCCGACAGGTCAACATACGCAGTATTTT
v_call: TRBV5-1; d_call: TRBD1; clone_size: -; j_call: TRBJ1-1; cdr3_aa: CASSLAQGQLNTEAFF; cdr3_nt: TGCGCCAGCAGCTTGGCCCAGGGACAGCTGAACACTGAAGCTTTCTTT
v_call: TRBV11-2; d_call: -; clone_size: -; j_call: TRBJ2-1; cdr3_aa: CASSFQVWEEQFF; cdr3_nt: TGTGCCAGCAGCTTCCAGGTATGGGAGGAGCAGTTCTTC
v_call: TRBV5-1; d_call: TRBD1; clone_size: -; j_call: TRBJ1-2; cdr3_aa: CASSDGTGGLTNYGYTF; cdr3_nt: TGCGCCAGCAGCGACGGGACAGGGGGCCTTACTAACTATGGCTACACCTTC
v_call: TRBV7-2; d_call: TRBD1; clone_size: -; j_call: TRBJ1-2; cdr3_aa: CASSPRRGHGYTF; cdr3_nt: TGTGCCAGCAGCCCTCGGAGGGGGCATGGCTACACCTTC
v_call: TRBV3-1/TRBV3-2; d_call: -; clone_size: few; j_call: TRBJ2-3; cdr3_aa: CASSQAPGGWIDTQYF; cdr3_nt: TGTGCCAGCAGCCAAGCCCCCGGGGGATGGATAGATACGCAGTATTTT
v_call: TRBV30; d_call: -; clone_size: -; j_call: TRBJ1-4; cdr3_aa: CAWSVRGTGSEKLFF; cdr3_nt: TGTGCCTGGAGTGTACGCGGTACGGGGAGCGAAAAACTGTTTTTT
v_call: TRBV7-3; d_call: -; clone_size: -; j_call: TRBJ1-1; cdr3_aa: CASSLTGGNTEAFF; cdr3_nt: TGTGCCAGCAGCTTAACCGGGGGGAACACTGAAGCTTTCTTT
v_call: TRBV6-6; d_call: -; clone_size: -; j_call: TRBJ1-2; cdr3_aa: CASRGGREGYTF; cdr3_nt: TGTGCCAGCAGGGGGGGGAGGGAAGGCTACACCTTC
v_call: TRBV14; d_call: TRBD2; clone_size: -; j_call: TRBJ2-2; cdr3_aa: CASSQDWASGTGELFF; cdr3_nt: TGTGCCAGCAGCCAAGATTGGGCTAGCGGAACCGGGGAGCTGTTTTTT
v_call: TRBV6-5; d_call: TRBD1; clone_size: -; j_call: TRBJ2-1; cdr3_aa: CASLNGAGGYNEQFF; cdr3_nt: TGTGCCAGCCTCAACGGGGCAGGGGGCTACAATGAGCAGTTCTTC